This T cell receptor (beta chain) was found in a study of blood T cells in healthy people across ages. A second PCR of 7 to 11 cycles used a sample-barcoded 5' primer and a J-beta primer mix. Using its own MiXCR run on the 5' RACE reads, TCRdb lists one record per CDR3 protein. Here the sample spans approximately 800,000 distinct CDR3 sequences, 45% to 70% being singletons. It was approximately 10 milliliters of peripheral blood that were drawn from each donor. Trimming shortened V by 8 bases and J by 4 bases, and 11 bases separated the two germline ends. In germline, CDR1 is DFQATT, CDR2 SNEGSKA (reference sequence). This CDR3 spans 11 amino acids.

The source is a man in his forties in good health. The chain employs TRBV20-1 and TRBJ1-1, with D uncertain. What was sequenced was blood. The CDR3 DNA reads TGCAGTCCTCGTAGGAGCACTGAAGCTTTCTTT. Translation: CSPRRSTEAFF.